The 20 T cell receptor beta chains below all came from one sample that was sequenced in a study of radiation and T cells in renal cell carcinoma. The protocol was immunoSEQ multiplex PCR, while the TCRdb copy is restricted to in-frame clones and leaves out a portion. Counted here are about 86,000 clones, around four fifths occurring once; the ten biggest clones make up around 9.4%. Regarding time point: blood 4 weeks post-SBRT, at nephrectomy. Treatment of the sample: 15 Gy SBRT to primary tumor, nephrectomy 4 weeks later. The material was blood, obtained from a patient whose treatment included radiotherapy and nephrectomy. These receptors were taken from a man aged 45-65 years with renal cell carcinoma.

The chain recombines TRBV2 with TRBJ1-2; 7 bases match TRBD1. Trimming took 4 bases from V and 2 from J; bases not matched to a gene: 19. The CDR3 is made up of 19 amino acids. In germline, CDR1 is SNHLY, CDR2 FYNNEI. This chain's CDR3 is CASSGLSGGQAFHNYGYTF. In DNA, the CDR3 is TGTGCCAGCAGTGGTCTTTCAGGAGGACAGGCGTTTCACAACTATGGCTACACCTTC.

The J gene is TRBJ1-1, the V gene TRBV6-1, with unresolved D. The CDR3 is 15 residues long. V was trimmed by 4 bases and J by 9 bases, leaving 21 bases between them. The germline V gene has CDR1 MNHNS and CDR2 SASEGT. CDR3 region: CASSGRPSLSSQAFF. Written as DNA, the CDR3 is TGTGCCAGCAGTGGTAGGCCGTCTCTATCTTCGCAAGCTTTCTTT.

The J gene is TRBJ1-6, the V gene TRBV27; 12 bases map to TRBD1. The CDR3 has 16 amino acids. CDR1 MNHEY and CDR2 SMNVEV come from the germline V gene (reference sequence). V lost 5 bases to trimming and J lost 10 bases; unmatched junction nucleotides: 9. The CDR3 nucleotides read TGTGCCAGCAGTGGAACCGGGACAGGGGGCGCATCACCCCTCCACTTT. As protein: CASSGTGTGGASPLHF.

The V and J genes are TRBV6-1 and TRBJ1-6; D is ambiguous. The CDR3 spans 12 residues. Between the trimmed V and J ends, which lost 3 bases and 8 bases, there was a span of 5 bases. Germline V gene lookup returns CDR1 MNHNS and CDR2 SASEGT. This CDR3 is CASSEGYSPLHF. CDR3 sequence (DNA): TGTGCCAGCAGTGAGGGCTATTCACCCCTCCACTTT.

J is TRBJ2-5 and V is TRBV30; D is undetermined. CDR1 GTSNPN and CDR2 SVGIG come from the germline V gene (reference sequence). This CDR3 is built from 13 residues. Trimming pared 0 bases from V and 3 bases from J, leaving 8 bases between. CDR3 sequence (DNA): TGTGCCTGGAGTGTGGATATTGAAGAGACCCAGTACTTC. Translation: CAWSVDIEETQYF. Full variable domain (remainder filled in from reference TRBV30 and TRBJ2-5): SQTIHQWPATLVQPVGSPLSLECTVEGTSNPNLYWYRQAAGRGLQLLFYSVGIGQISSEVPQNLSASRPQDRQFILSSKKLLLSDSGFYLCAWSVDIEETQYFGPGTRLLVL.

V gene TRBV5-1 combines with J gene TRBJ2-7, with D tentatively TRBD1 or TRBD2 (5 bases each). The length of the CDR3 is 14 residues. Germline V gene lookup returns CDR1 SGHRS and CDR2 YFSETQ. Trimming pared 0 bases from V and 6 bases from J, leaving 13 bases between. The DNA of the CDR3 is TGCGCCAGCAGCTTGGCCGGGACGGCCCTCGAGCAGTACTTC. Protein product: CASSLAGTALEQYF.

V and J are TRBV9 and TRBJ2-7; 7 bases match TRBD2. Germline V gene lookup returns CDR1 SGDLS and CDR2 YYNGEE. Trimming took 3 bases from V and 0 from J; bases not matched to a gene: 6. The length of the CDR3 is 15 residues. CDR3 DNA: TGTGCCAGCAGCGGACAAGAGCGGGGCTCCTACGAGCAGTACTTC. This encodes CASSGQERGSYEQYF.

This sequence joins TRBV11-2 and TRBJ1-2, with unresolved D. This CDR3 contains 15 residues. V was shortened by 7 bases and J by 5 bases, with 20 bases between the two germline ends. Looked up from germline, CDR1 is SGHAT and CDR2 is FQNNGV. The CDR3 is CASIPTGSRGYGYTF. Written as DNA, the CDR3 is TGTGCCAGCATCCCGACGGGGAGCCGCGGGTATGGCTACACCTTC.

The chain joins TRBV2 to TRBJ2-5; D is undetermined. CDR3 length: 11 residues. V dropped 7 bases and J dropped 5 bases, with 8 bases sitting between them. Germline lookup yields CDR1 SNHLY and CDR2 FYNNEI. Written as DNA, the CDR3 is TGTGCCAGCACTGCCTACGAGACCCAGTACTTC. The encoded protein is CASTAYETQYF.

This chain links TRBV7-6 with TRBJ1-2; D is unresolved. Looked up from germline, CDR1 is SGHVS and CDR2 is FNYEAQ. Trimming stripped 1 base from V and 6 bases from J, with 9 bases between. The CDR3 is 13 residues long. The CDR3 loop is CASSLGEQHGYTF. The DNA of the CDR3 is TGTGCCAGCAGCTTAGGGGAACAGCATGGCTACACCTTC.

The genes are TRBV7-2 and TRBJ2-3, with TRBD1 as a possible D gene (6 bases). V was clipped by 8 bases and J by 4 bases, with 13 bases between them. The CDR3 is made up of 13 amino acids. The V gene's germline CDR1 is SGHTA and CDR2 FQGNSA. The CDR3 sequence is CASYSEGADTQYF. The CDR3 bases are TGTGCCAGCTACTCAGAGGGGGCAGATACGCAGTATTTT.

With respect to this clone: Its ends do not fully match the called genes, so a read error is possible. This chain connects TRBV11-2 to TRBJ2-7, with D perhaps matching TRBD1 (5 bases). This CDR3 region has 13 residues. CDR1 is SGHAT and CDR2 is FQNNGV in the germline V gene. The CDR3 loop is CASSSGQFYEQCF. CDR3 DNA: TGTGCCAGCAGCTCCGGACAATTTTACGAGCAGTGCTTC.

The CDR3 sequence is CASRDRRSYGYTF. For the CDR3, the DNA is TGTGCCAGCCGGGACAGGAGATCATATGGCTACACCTTC. The rearrangement joins TRBV28 to TRBJ1-2, with TRBD1 matching 8 bases. There are 13 residues in the CDR3. Germline trimming cut 8 bases from V and 5 bases from J; bases unmatched to any gene: 7. Germline loops: CDR1 MDHEN, CDR2 SYDVKM.

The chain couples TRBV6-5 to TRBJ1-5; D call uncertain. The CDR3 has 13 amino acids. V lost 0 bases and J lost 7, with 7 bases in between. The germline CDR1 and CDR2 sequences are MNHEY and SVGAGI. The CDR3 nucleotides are TGTGCCAGCAGTTACTCGTCTCAGCAGCCCCAGCATTTT. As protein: CASSYSSQQPQHF.

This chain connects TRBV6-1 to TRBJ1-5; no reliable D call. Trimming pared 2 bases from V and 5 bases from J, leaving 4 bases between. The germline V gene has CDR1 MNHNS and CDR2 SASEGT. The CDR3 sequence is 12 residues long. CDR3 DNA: TGTGCCAGCAGTGAAAGATATCAGCCCCAGCATTTT. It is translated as CASSERYQPQHF.

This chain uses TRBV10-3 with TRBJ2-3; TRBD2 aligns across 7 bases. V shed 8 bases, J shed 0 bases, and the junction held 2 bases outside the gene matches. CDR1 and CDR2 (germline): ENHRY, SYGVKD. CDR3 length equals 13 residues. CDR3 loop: CAIGGSSTDTQYF. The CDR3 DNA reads TGTGCCATCGGCGGGAGTAGCACAGATACGCAGTATTTT.

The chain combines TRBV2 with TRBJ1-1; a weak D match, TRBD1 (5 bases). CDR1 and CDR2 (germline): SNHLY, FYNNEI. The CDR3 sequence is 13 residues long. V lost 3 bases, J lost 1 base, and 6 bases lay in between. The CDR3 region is CASSDTGNTEAFF. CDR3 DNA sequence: TGTGCCAGCAGTGATACAGGGAACACTGAAGCTTTCTTT.

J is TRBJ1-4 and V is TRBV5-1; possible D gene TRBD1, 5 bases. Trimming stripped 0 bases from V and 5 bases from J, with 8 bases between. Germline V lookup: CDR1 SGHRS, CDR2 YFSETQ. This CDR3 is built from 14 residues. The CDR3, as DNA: TGCGCCAGCAGCTTGGTTGGGGCCAATGAAAAACTGTTTTTT. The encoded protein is CASSLVGANEKLFF.

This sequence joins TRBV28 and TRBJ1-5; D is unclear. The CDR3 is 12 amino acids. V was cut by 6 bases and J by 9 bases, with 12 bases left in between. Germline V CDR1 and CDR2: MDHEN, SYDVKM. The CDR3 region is CASSPLGTPQHF. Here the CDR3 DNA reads TGTGCCAGCAGCCCCCTAGGCACGCCCCAGCATTTT.

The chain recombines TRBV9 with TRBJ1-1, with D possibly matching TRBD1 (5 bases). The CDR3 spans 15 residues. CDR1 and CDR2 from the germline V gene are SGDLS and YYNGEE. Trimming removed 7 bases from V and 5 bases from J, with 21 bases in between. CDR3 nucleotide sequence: TGTGCCAGCCCCAGGGAACCCGAGGGGAGGACTGAAGCTTTCTTT. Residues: CASPREPEGRTEAFF.